The sequence of this TCR beta chain was determined in a study of shared clonotypes between healthy human individuals. Study-level information: CD4 naive cells filled three plates per donor, CD4 memory three, CD8 naive two and CD8 memory one.

Each cell subset's genomic DNA was divided evenly among several immunoSEQ plates. Sorted-subset replicate PCRs used 150 to 250 ng of genomic DNA. This amount corresponded to 30,000 to 35,000 T cell genomes. The table came from immunoSEQ multiplex PCR; TCRdb's copy has only in-frame clones and leaves some out. Among about 2.1 million clones listed, more than 85% were seen once. For this clone: Its antigen is undetermined.

The V gene end was trimmed by 6 bases and the J gene end by 6 bases; junction bases not matched to a gene: 3. The CDR3 runs 13 residues. The V gene's germline CDR1 is LNHDA and CDR2 SQIVND (reference sequence). Whole-study findings and limits: Lower generation probabilities were found for non-shared clonotypes than for those shared by all four donors.

Naive CD8 cells, CD45RO-negative and positively selected for CCR7, excluded terminally differentiated effector memory CD45RA+ cells. This TCR came from a man between 18 and 35 years old in good health. Some clones in this sample may be carry-over from other donors' samples. V is TRBV19 and J is TRBJ2-2; 8 nucleotides line up with TRBD2. The material sequenced was naive CD8+ T cells from PBMCs. CDR3 region: CASSPGGAGELFF. CDR3 DNA: TGTGCCAGTAGCCCCGGGGGGGCCGGGGAGCTGTTTTTT.